A selection of T cell receptor beta chains follows, all from one sample in a study of blood T cell repertoires in COVID-19. Method: immunoSEQ multiplex PCR; TCRdb's copy keeps in-frame clones and lacks some. The sample shows 250,000 to 300,000 clones, about four fifths of them seen only once. The specimen was PBMCs or T cells enriched from blood (not recorded which). These TCRs come from a man in his forties who had been exposed to COVID-19. CDR3s include the opening cysteine and the closing phenylalanine or tryptophan. A D gene is named only where the DNA matches it firmly. Clone size is not always given. Where it is, it says once, few, many or a class for expanded clones.

D gene: NA
J gene: TRBJ2-2
clone size: NA
CDR3 length: 13
V gene: TRBV12-3/TRBV12-4
CDR3 protein: CASSLVGAGELFF
CDR3 DNA: TGTGCCAGCAGTTTGGTCGGGGCCGGGGAGCTGTTTTTT

D gene: NA
J gene: TRBJ2-2
clone size: few
CDR3 length: 12
V gene: TRBV2
CDR3 protein: CATTLSVGELFF
CDR3 DNA: TGTGCCACCACATTATCAGTCGGGGAGCTGTTTTTT

D gene: TRBD1
J gene: TRBJ2-4
clone size: NA
CDR3 length: 13
V gene: TRBV30
CDR3 protein: CASETGGRNIQYF
CDR3 DNA: TGTGCCTCCGAGACAGGGGGAAGAAACATTCAGTACTTC

D gene: NA
J gene: TRBJ1-2
clone size: NA
CDR3 length: 11
V gene: TRBV29-1
CDR3 protein: CSVVLFNGYTF
CDR3 DNA: TGCAGCGTTGTACTTTTTAATGGCTACACCTTC

D gene: TRBD2
J gene: TRBJ2-7
clone size: NA
CDR3 length: 14
V gene: TRBV14
CDR3 protein: CASRTSGNTYEQYF
CDR3 DNA: TGTGCCAGCCGGACTAGCGGGAATACCTACGAGCAGTACTTC

D gene: NA
J gene: TRBJ2-1
clone size: NA
CDR3 length: 13
V gene: TRBV6-5
CDR3 protein: CASSTDRKNEQFF
CDR3 DNA: TGTGCCAGCAGCACTGACAGGAAAAATGAGCAGTTCTTC

D gene: TRBD1
J gene: TRBJ1-5
clone size: NA
CDR3 length: 18
V gene: TRBV11-3
CDR3 protein: CASSLNPIPGQSNQPQHF
CDR3 DNA: TGTGCCAGCAGCTTAAACCCAATCCCGGGACAGTCTAATCAGCCCCAGCATTTT

D gene: NA
J gene: TRBJ1-5
clone size: NA
CDR3 length: 15
V gene: TRBV6-5
CDR3 protein: CASSSTPSGAQPQHF
CDR3 DNA: TGTGCCAGCAGTTCTACACCGTCAGGGGCTCAGCCCCAGCATTTT

D gene: NA
J gene: TRBJ2-3
clone size: NA
CDR3 length: 14
V gene: TRBV9
CDR3 protein: CASSVVQGTDTQYF
CDR3 DNA: TGTGCCAGCAGCGTAGTCCAGGGCACAGATACGCAGTATTTT

D gene: TRBD2
J gene: TRBJ2-6
clone size: NA
CDR3 length: 18
V gene: TRBV4-2
CDR3 protein: CASSTRTSGSSGANVLTF
CDR3 DNA: TGTGCCAGCAGCACCCGGACTAGCGGGAGCTCTGGGGCCAACGTCCTGACTTTC

D gene: NA
J gene: TRBJ1-2
clone size: NA
CDR3 length: 17
V gene: TRBV14
CDR3 protein: CASSQGSPHRDNYGYTF
CDR3 DNA: TGTGCCAGCAGCCAAGGGTCTCCGCACCGAGATAACTATGGCTACACCTTC

D gene: TRBD2
J gene: TRBJ2-5
clone size: NA
CDR3 length: 16
V gene: TRBV5-1
CDR3 protein: CASSYLAGATQETQYF
CDR3 DNA: TGCGCCAGCAGCTATTTAGCGGGAGCTACTCAAGAGACCCAGTACTTC

D gene: NA
J gene: TRBJ1-3
clone size: NA
CDR3 length: 15
V gene: TRBV6-5
CDR3 protein: CASSPRTASGNTIYF
CDR3 DNA: TGTGCCAGCAGTCCCCGGACAGCCTCTGGAAACACCATATATTTT

D gene: TRBD2
J gene: TRBJ2-7
clone size: once
CDR3 length: 15
V gene: TRBV7-6
CDR3 protein: CASRIYPSGPYEQYF
CDR3 DNA: TGTGCCAGCAGGATTTACCCTAGCGGACCCTACGAGCAGTACTTC

D gene: TRBD2
J gene: TRBJ2-1
clone size: NA
CDR3 length: 16
V gene: TRBV7-6
CDR3 protein: CASRPTSAVTYNEQFF
CDR3 DNA: TGTGCCAGCAGACCCACTAGCGCGGTGACCTACAATGAGCAGTTCTTC

D gene: NA
J gene: TRBJ2-5
clone size: NA
CDR3 length: 16
V gene: TRBV7-8
CDR3 protein: CASSFFWSGDQETQYF
CDR3 DNA: TGTGCCAGCAGCTTTTTTTGGTCCGGGGACCAAGAGACCCAGTACTTC

D gene: NA
J gene: TRBJ1-6
clone size: few
CDR3 length: 16
V gene: TRBV27
CDR3 protein: CASSSSRGRDNSPLHF
CDR3 DNA: TGTGCCAGCAGTTCTTCTAGGGGTCGGGATAATTCACCCCTCCACTTT

D gene: TRBD2
J gene: TRBJ2-6
clone size: few
CDR3 length: 20
V gene: TRBV5-4
CDR3 protein: CASRPRAGLAGGSGANVLTF
CDR3 DNA: TGTGCCAGCAGACCCCGCGCTGGGCTAGCGGGAGGGTCTGGGGCCAACGTCCTGACTTTC

D gene: NA
J gene: TRBJ1-6
clone size: once
CDR3 length: 16
V gene: TRBV30
CDR3 protein: CAWSLPGSPYNSPLHF
CDR3 DNA: TGTGCCTGGAGTTTACCCGGGAGCCCTTATAATTCACCCCTCCACTTT

D gene: NA
J gene: TRBJ2-2
clone size: NA
CDR3 length: 17
V gene: TRBV15
CDR3 protein: CATSATLAATNTGELFF
CDR3 DNA: TGTGCCACCAGCGCCACCTTGGCGGCTACGAACACCGGGGAGCTGTTTTTT

D gene: TRBD2
J gene: TRBJ2-1
clone size: NA
CDR3 length: 15
V gene: TRBV25-1
CDR3 protein: CASSGLAGSYNEQFF
CDR3 DNA: TGTGCCAGCAGTGGACTAGCGGGGTCCTACAATGAGCAGTTCTTC

D gene: NA
J gene: TRBJ2-3
clone size: few
CDR3 length: 16
V gene: TRBV5-1
CDR3 protein: CASSLNGRGSTDTQYF
CDR3 DNA: TGCGCCAGCAGCTTGAATGGGCGGGGTAGCACAGATACGCAGTATTTT

D gene: TRBD2
J gene: TRBJ2-2
clone size: NA
CDR3 length: 14
V gene: TRBV10-1
CDR3 protein: CASSESRTSRELFF
CDR3 DNA: TGCGCCAGCAGTGAGTCGAGGACTAGCCGGGAGCTGTTTTTT

D gene: NA
J gene: TRBJ1-4
clone size: once
CDR3 length: 11
V gene: TRBV20-1
CDR3 protein: CSGRAYEKLFF
CDR3 DNA: TGCAGTGGTAGGGCTTATGAAAAACTGTTTTTT

D gene: NA
J gene: TRBJ1-4
clone size: NA
CDR3 length: 15
V gene: TRBV28
CDR3 protein: CASSLSGTELEKLFF
CDR3 DNA: TGTGCCAGCAGTTTGTCCGGGACTGAACTTGAAAAACTGTTTTTT

D gene: NA
J gene: TRBJ2-7
clone size: few
CDR3 length: 18
V gene: TRBV21-1
CDR3 protein: CASSKKAPSLRSSYEQYF
CDR3 DNA: TGTGCCAGCAGCAAAAAAGCTCCTTCCCTAAGATCGAGCTACGAGCAGTACTTC

D gene: NA
J gene: TRBJ2-2
clone size: NA
CDR3 length: 15
V gene: TRBV7-8
CDR3 protein: CASSLLGRPTGELFF
CDR3 DNA: TGTGCCAGCAGCTTATTGGGCAGGCCCACCGGGGAGCTGTTTTTT

D gene: NA
J gene: TRBJ2-7
clone size: few
CDR3 length: 13
V gene: TRBV4-1
CDR3 protein: CASSQQTRGEQYF
CDR3 DNA: TGCGCCAGCAGCCAGCAGACCCGGGGCGAGCAGTACTTC

D gene: TRBD2
J gene: TRBJ2-3
clone size: NA
CDR3 length: 16
V gene: TRBV5-1
CDR3 protein: CASSWITSGGTDTQYF
CDR3 DNA: TGCGCCAGCAGCTGGATTACTAGCGGAGGCACAGATACGCAGTATTTT

D gene: TRBD2
J gene: TRBJ2-7
clone size: NA
CDR3 length: 13
V gene: TRBV30
CDR3 protein: CAWSLGTSGPQDF
CDR3 DNA: TGTGCCTGGAGTCTAGGGACTAGCGGGCCCCAGGACTTC

D gene: NA
J gene: TRBJ1-4
clone size: NA
CDR3 length: 13
V gene: TRBV2
CDR3 protein: CASRASSELKLFF
CDR3 DNA: TGTGCCAGCAGGGCTTCCAGCGAGCTAAAACTGTTTTTT

D gene: NA
J gene: TRBJ2-2
clone size: few
CDR3 length: 15
V gene: TRBV27
CDR3 protein: CASRPRAGNTGELFF
CDR3 DNA: TGTGCCAGCAGGCCTAGAGCGGGGAACACCGGGGAGCTGTTTTTT

D gene: NA
J gene: TRBJ1-2
clone size: NA
CDR3 length: 17
V gene: TRBV30
CDR3 protein: CAWSVPGGRVVGYGYTF
CDR3 DNA: TGTGCCTGGAGTGTACCGGGGGGCAGGGTGGTTGGCTATGGCTACACCTTC

D gene: NA
J gene: TRBJ2-5
clone size: NA
CDR3 length: 13
V gene: TRBV18
CDR3 protein: CASSQNDMKTQYF
CDR3 DNA: TGTGCCAGCTCACAAAACGACATGAAGACCCAGTACTTC

D gene: NA
J gene: TRBJ2-2
clone size: NA
CDR3 length: 13
V gene: TRBV12-3/TRBV12-4
CDR3 protein: CASRLTSSGELFF
CDR3 DNA: TGTGCCAGCAGACTAACTAGTTCCGGGGAGCTGTTTTTT

D gene: TRBD2
J gene: TRBJ2-1
clone size: NA
CDR3 length: 20
V gene: TRBV11-3
CDR3 protein: CASSTPPGLAGVYSYNEQFF
CDR3 DNA: TGTGCCAGCAGCACACCTCCCGGACTAGCGGGCGTCTACTCCTACAATGAGCAGTTCTTC

D gene: NA
J gene: TRBJ2-7
clone size: NA
CDR3 length: 15
V gene: TRBV2
CDR3 protein: CASSAAGTYAYEQYF
CDR3 DNA: TGTGCCAGCAGCGCGGCCGGGACTTACGCCTACGAGCAGTACTTC

D gene: NA
J gene: TRBJ2-1
clone size: NA
CDR3 length: 16
V gene: TRBV5-1
CDR3 protein: CASSLPPGDRWGEQFF
CDR3 DNA: TGCGCCAGCAGCTTACCACCCGGGGATCGATGGGGTGAGCAGTTCTTC

D gene: NA
J gene: TRBJ2-3
clone size: NA
CDR3 length: 14
V gene: TRBV5-1
CDR3 protein: CASSLGEVTDTQYF
CDR3 DNA: TGCGCCAGCAGCTTGGGGGAGGTCACAGATACGCAGTATTTT

D gene: NA
J gene: TRBJ1-1
clone size: NA
CDR3 length: 12
V gene: TRBV30
CDR3 protein: CAWSARNTEAFF
CDR3 DNA: TGTGCCTGGAGTGCCAGGAACACTGAAGCTTTCTTT

D gene: TRBD1
J gene: TRBJ2-2
clone size: NA
CDR3 length: 16
V gene: TRBV5-1
CDR3 protein: CASSLRGQGTTGELFF
CDR3 DNA: TGCGCCAGCAGCTTGAGGGGACAGGGGACCACCGGGGAGCTGTTTTTT

D gene: NA
J gene: TRBJ2-5
clone size: NA
CDR3 length: 14
V gene: TRBV14
CDR3 protein: CASSRQGNQETQYF
CDR3 DNA: TGTGCCAGCAGCCGGCAGGGTAACCAAGAGACCCAGTACTTC